What follows is one TCR beta chain and its context. Its antigen specificity is not known. Base qualities were left out, and no much larger clone turns up one base away. The treatment or condition label corresponds to: roughly 11-day PBMC culture with coronavirus spike peptide pools or control peptides (ViraFEST assay). To expand antigen-specific T cells with peptide pools and then pick out the expanded clonotypes through TCR sequencing, the study relied on the ViraFEST assay. The convalescent patients' positive SARS-CoV-2 PCR tests were from March to December 2020, which was before the Alpha, Beta and Delta variants emerged in the United States. PBMCs were cultured at approximately 2.1 million per well in IMDM supplemented with approximately 5% human AB serum and about 10 IU/ml IL-2, with approximately 9.5 ug/ml peptide pools added. Half of the culture medium was replaced with fresh IL-2-containing medium on days 3 and 7. CD4+ T cells were isolated after 10 days of culture through negative selection using the EasySep CD4+ T cell isolation kit. Ficoll-Paque Plus gradient centrifugation was used to isolate PBMCs from whole blood, and the isolated PBMCs were then either used fresh or cryopreserved at -140C. In general, triplicate wells were set up for every culture condition.

The source of the sample is a study of vaccination and CD4 T cells after COVID-19 (dated by TCRdb to between 2021 and 2024). For the wider study: Convalescent patients had a positive SARS-CoV-2 result on nasal swab PCR, and of these patients, about ten had mild disease and one had severe disease. In control cultures, a CEFX viral epitope pool was used as positive control, an HIV-1 Nef peptide pool was used as negative control, or no peptide was added. Overlapping spike peptide pools from SARS-CoV-2 and from the common cold coronaviruses HCoV-NL63, HCoV-OC43 and HCoV-229E were used as culture stimuli. In more than eight COVID-19 convalescent patients and several infection-naive healthy vaccine recipients, researchers compared the spike-specific CD4+ TCR repertoire from before mRNA vaccination with the repertoire from after. Post-vaccine blood samples were obtained a median of approximately 70 days after the second vaccine dose, with a range of about 14 to 250 days. Post-COVID blood samples from convalescent patients were collected a median of about 110 days after diagnosis, with a range of about 35 to 161 days. In the convalescent cohort there were six males and four females, among whom were two Hispanic individuals, seven Caucasians, two Asians and one multiracial person. Each participant got two doses of either the Pfizer-BioNTech BNT162b2 vaccine (n=8) or the Moderna mRNA-1273 vaccine (n=2). General study outcomes and caveats: The number of convalescent patients in the study was relatively small, and the study did not examine early timepoints following natural infection. Of the vaccine-specific clones in convalescent patients, 304 of 307, or nearly all, reacted only to SARS-CoV-2 spike and did not cross-react with common cold coronaviruses. In convalescent patients, a median roughly 86% of post-vaccine SARS-CoV-2-reactive clones were detected only after vaccination, suggesting vaccine-specific priming. The median number of SARS-CoV-2-reactive clonotypes rose from 21 after infection to some 40 after vaccination, but the change was not significant.

In the germline V gene, CDR1 corresponds to SGHRS and CDR2 to YFSETQ. Relative to germline, V is 5 bases shorter and J is 3 bases shorter, with 14 bases between their ends. Measured from the cysteine to the phenylalanine, the CDR3 is 14 residues long. Only CDR3 DNA remains: 42 bases, in frame from the first base. Library method: PCR. DNA from cultured CD4+ T cells underwent TCR sequencing with the Oncomine TCR Beta short-read assay at the Johns Hopkins FTIC core. The QIAamp micro DNA kit was used to extract genomic DNA from the cultured CD4+ T cells. Oncomine TCR Beta libraries made from cultured CD4+ T cells were pooled using unique dual indexes and sequenced on an Illumina iSeq 100. From the authors' description of their analysis: Non-productive sequences were removed, and CDR3s not starting with C, not ending with F or W, or shorter than 7 amino acids were discarded. The MANAFEST web application was used to identify antigen-specific clonotypes by comparing peptide-stimulated wells against reference wells and other culture wells. To be called positive, a clone needed an FDR below 0.05, an odds ratio above 5, and a productive frequency above 0.1% in at least two of three replicate wells. Clonotypes that were significantly expanded in both SARS-CoV-2 spike wells and at least one common cold coronavirus spike condition were defined as cross-reactive. CDR3 homology was assessed with Levenshtein distances (stringdist) and unrooted phylogenetic trees (ape) in R version 3.6.1. TCRdb itself trimmed the public reads at Q25 with fastp, ran MiXCR and retained productive beta chains. Each CDR3 protein appears once, grouped with its most common genes and DNA. TCRdb, not the authors, supplied the V and J calls. In all, the sample holds more than 9,500 distinct CDR3 sequences, and roughly 57% of those were seen once. The ten most abundant clones make up roughly 8% of the sample.

The sequenced material came from CD4+ T cells from blood, cultured in vitro. Rearrangement joined TRBV5-1 to TRBJ1-1, and perhaps TRBD1 as D gene, on 5 matching bases. This TCR was recovered from a human donor who had recovered from COVID-19. At the DNA level, the sequence is TGCGCCAGCAGAGGGCAGGGTGGGGACACTGAAGCTTTCTTT. Its product reads: CASRGQGGDTEAFF.